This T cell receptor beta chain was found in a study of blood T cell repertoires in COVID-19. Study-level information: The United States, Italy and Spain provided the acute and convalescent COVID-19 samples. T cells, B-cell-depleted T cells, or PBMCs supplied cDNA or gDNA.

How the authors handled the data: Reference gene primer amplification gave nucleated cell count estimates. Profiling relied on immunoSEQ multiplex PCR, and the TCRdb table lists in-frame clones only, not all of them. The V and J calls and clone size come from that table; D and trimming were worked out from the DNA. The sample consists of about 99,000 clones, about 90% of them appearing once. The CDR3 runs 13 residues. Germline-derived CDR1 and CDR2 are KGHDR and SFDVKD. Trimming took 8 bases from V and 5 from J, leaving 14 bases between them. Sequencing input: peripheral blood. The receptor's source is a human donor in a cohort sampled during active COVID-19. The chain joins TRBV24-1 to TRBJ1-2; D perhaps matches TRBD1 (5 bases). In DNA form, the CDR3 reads TGTGCCACCAATCCGGGGGGTTCTTATGGCTACACCTTC. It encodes CATNPGGSYGYTF.